These 20 T cell receptor beta chains were sequenced from one sample in a study of blood T cell repertoires in COVID-19. Profiling relied on immunoSEQ multiplex PCR, and the TCRdb table lists in-frame clones only, not all of them. This sample has some 200,000 clones, with about nine tenths found just once. The sequenced sample was PBMCs or T cells enriched from blood (not recorded which). Receptor source: a man aged 25-40 years in a cohort exposed to, infected with or recovered from COVID-19 (not recorded which).

The V and J genes are TRBV15 and TRBJ1-6; 7 nucleotides align to TRBD1. Germline V lookup: CDR1 LNHNV, CDR2 YYDKDF (reference sequence). The CDR3 is made up of 15 amino acids. The junction had 5 bases not matched to a gene; V was cut back by 0 bases and J by 9 bases. The CDR3 DNA follows: TGTGCCACCAGCAGAGATCAGGGGGTAACTTCACCCCTCCACTTT. Translated: CATSRDQGVTSPLHF.

The CDR3 region is CASSLGARGRAYGYTF. The CDR3 region has the DNA TGTGCCAGCAGTTTAGGTGCGCGGGGCCGAGCCTATGGCTACACCTTC. The chain is built from TRBV28 and TRBJ1-2; a possible D gene is TRBD1 (5 bases). CDR1 MDHEN and CDR2 SYDVKM come from the germline V gene. The V and J ends lost 2 bases and 4 bases respectively, with 17 bases between them. This CDR3 is 16 amino acids long.

This clone was seen more than once but under ten times. The chain links TRBV3-1 (or the pseudogene TRBV3-2) to TRBJ2-7; TRBD2 matches 11 bases. This CDR3 contains 16 residues. CDR1 and CDR2 (germline): LGHDT, YNNKEL (reference sequence). J lost 0 bases, V lost 1 base, and 2 bases had no gene match. Here the CDR3 reads CASSQAGLAGSYEQYF. The CDR3 nucleotides read TGTGCCAGCAGCCAAGCAGGACTAGCGGGCTCCTACGAGCAGTACTTC.

V and J are TRBV14 and TRBJ2-1; tentatively, D is TRBD1 (6 bases). The CDR3 runs to 14 residues. Germline V gene lookup returns CDR1 SGHDN and CDR2 FVKESK. V lost 1 base, J lost 4 bases, and 8 bases lay in between. CDR3 sequence reads: CASSQGRGYNEQFF. CDR3 in DNA: TGTGCCAGCAGCCAAGGCAGGGGATACAATGAGCAGTTCTTC.

This rearrangement joins TRBV7-2 to TRBJ1-2, with D hard to call. CDR1 and CDR2 from the germline V gene are SGHTA and FQGNSA. V lost 3 bases to trimming and J lost 3 bases, with 11 bases between them. The CDR3 covers 14 residues. The CDR3 DNA reads TGTGCCAGCAGCTTGGTTAAGGGAGACTATGGCTACACCTTC. Translation gives CASSLVKGDYGYTF.

V and J are TRBV4-2 and TRBJ2-2, with TRBD2 matching 8 bases. V dropped 3 bases and J dropped 0; count of bases not matched to a gene: 0. The germline V gene encodes CDR1 LGHNA and CDR2 YNFKEQ. The CDR3 runs 15 residues. CDR3 in DNA: TGTGCCAGCAGCCACGGGGGGGCGAACACCGGGGAGCTGTTTTTT. This codes for CASSHGGANTGELFF.

The chain recombines TRBV9 with TRBJ1-2; D is undetermined. Germline CDR1 SGDLS, CDR2 YYNGEE. The V end was cut by 3 bases, the J end by 6 bases, with 9 bases between. The CDR3 length is 12 residues. The CDR3 coding sequence is TGTGCCAGCAGCGGCGGGCCCGATGGCTACACCTTC. Its protein product is CASSGGPDGYTF.

About this clone itself: Within the sample, other DNA sequences also encode this same CDR3. The chain couples TRBV9 to TRBJ2-1; 13 nucleotides agree with TRBD2. Unmatched junction bases numbered 1, after V lost 0 bases and J lost 7 bases. The CDR3 is made up of 15 amino acids. Germline V gene data show CDR1 as SGDLS and CDR2 as YYNGEE. The CDR3 spells CASSVGLAGGNEQFF. The CDR3 DNA is TGTGCCAGCAGCGTAGGACTAGCGGGAGGTAATGAGCAGTTCTTC.

The gene calls are TRBV6-2 or TRBV6-3 and TRBJ2-3; 13 nucleotides agree with TRBD2. Germline loops: CDR1 MNHEY, CDR2 SVGEGT. This CDR3 is 14 amino acids long. V lost 4 bases and J lost 6; bases outside the gene matches: 1. The CDR3 reads CASSLTSGRDTQYF. CDR3 nucleotides: TGTGCCAGCAGTTTGACTAGCGGGAGGGATACGCAGTATTTT.

The rearrangement joins TRBV18 to TRBJ2-7, with TRBD1 matching over 8 bases. J gave up 5 bases and V 5 bases, and 14 bases lay outside the gene matches. The CDR3 has 16 residues. CDR1 KGHSH and CDR2 LQKENI come from the germline V gene. CDR3 residues: CASSNMDREFPHEQYF. CDR3 nucleotides: TGTGCCAGCTCAAACATGGACAGGGAGTTTCCCCACGAGCAGTACTTC.

V usage is TRBV5-1 and J usage is TRBJ2-2, with D perhaps matching TRBD2 (5 bases). Trimming removed 5 bases at V and 5 bases at J, with 13 bases between. The germline CDR1 and CDR2 sequences are SGHRS and YFSETQ. The CDR3 has 14 amino acids. The CDR3 bases are TGCGCCAGCAGGAGGTCGAGGGAAACCGGGGAGCTGTTTTTT. This gives the protein CASRRSRETGELFF.

The V gene is TRBV27, the J gene TRBJ2-5; 9 nucleotides agree with TRBD2. CDR3 length equals 17 residues. Germline V gives CDR1 MNHEY, CDR2 SMNVEV (reference sequence). The V gene end was trimmed by 2 bases and the J gene end by 4 bases; junction bases not matched to a gene: 11. CDR3 in DNA: TGTGCCAGCAGTTTAACCCCCAGGCGGGAGGGCCGAGAGACCCAGTACTTC. It codes for CASSLTPRREGRETQYF.

The chain is built from TRBV29-1 and TRBJ2-5; the D gene is possibly TRBD1 (5 bases). V was cut by 7 bases and J by 5 bases, with 23 bases left in between. The CDR3 contains 15 residues. CDR1 is SQVTM and CDR2 is ANQGSEA in the germline V gene. The DNA for the CDR3 is TGCAGCGCCCCCTCACAGGACCCGACTGCGGAGACCCAGTACTTC. Translating it yields CSAPSQDPTAETQYF.

The V gene is TRBV7-2, the J gene TRBJ2-1, with 10 positions matching TRBD2. Germline V gene lookup returns CDR1 SGHTA and CDR2 FQGNSA. There are 15 residues in the CDR3. The J segment lost 3 bases and the V segment lost 6 bases, leaving 5 bases of the junction unmatched. CDR3 bases: TGTGCCAGCAGACAACTAGCGGGATACTACAATGAGCAGTTCTTC. Translation gives CASRQLAGYYNEQFF.

The rearrangement links TRBV4-1 to TRBJ1-5; 7 bases map to TRBD1. Looked up from germline, CDR1 is MGHRA and CDR2 is YSYEKL. Trimming cost V 3 bases and J 5 bases; bases outside gene matches: 16. This CDR3 contains 18 residues. The CDR3 is CASSHPYARQGLHQPQHF. The CDR3 DNA follows: TGCGCCAGCAGCCACCCTTACGCGAGACAGGGACTTCATCAGCCCCAGCATTTT.

V gene TRBV10-3 combines with J gene TRBJ1-2; D not certain. V lost 0 bases to trimming and J lost 0 bases, with 5 bases between them. Germline loops: CDR1 ENHRY, CDR2 SYGVKD. The CDR3 sequence is 14 residues long. DNA of the CDR3: TGTGCCATCAGTGAGTCCAGTTCTAACTATGGCTACACCTTC. Its translation: CAISESSSNYGYTF.

The V call is TRBV7-2, the J call TRBJ2-1, with 10 positions matching TRBD2. The CDR3 runs to 15 residues. Per germline, CDR1 SGHTA and CDR2 FQGNSA. V lost 6 bases to trimming and J lost 7 bases; unmatched junction nucleotides: 9. CDR3 nucleotide sequence: TGTGCCAGCAGTAACCCTAGCGGGAGTCGTAATGAGCAGTTCTTC. Its translation: CASSNPSGSRNEQFF.

The V gene is TRBV6-8, the J gene TRBJ1-2; a weak D match, TRBD1 (6 bases). Germline V lookup: CDR1 MNHGY, CDR2 SAAAGT. This CDR3 spans 18 amino acids. V was cut by 2 bases and J by 5 bases, with 24 bases left in between. CDR3 region: CASSYPKKPAGVWYGYTF. The CDR3 DNA follows: TGTGCCAGCAGTTACCCAAAAAAACCGGCAGGGGTATGGTATGGCTACACCTTC.

V usage is TRBV28 and J usage is TRBJ1-2; 11 bases fit TRBD1. Trimming cost V 6 bases and J 3 bases; bases outside gene matches: 3. The length of the CDR3 is 14 residues. CDR1 MDHEN and CDR2 SYDVKM come from the germline V gene. The DNA of the CDR3 is TGTGCCAGCAGGGACAGGGGGCGCGACTATGGCTACACCTTC. It encodes CASRDRGRDYGYTF.

The chain links TRBV7-3 to TRBJ2-2; 7 nucleotides agree with TRBD2. J was trimmed by 1 base and V by 1 base; bases with no gene match: 3. CDR3 length equals 16 residues. Germline V gene data show CDR1 as SGHTA and CDR2 as FQGTGA. The CDR3 reads CASSLSPSGNTGELFF. Written as DNA, the CDR3 is TGTGCCAGCAGCTTAAGTCCTAGCGGGAACACCGGGGAGCTGTTTTTT.